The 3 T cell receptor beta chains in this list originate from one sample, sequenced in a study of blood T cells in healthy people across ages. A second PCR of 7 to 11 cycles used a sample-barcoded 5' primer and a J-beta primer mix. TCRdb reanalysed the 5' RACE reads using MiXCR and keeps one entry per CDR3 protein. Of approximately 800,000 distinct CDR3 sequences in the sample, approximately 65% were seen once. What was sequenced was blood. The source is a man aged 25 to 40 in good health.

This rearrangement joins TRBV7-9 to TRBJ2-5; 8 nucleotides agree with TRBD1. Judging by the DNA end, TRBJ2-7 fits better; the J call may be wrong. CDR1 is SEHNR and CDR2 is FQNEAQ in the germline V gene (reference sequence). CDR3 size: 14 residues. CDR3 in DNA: TGTGCCAGCAGTAACCGAGGACAGGGCTACGAGCAGTACTTC. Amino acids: CASSNRGQGYEQYF.

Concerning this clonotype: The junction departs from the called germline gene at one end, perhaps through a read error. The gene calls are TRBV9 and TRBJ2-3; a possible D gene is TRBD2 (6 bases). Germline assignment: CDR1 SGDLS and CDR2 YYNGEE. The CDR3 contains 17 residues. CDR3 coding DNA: TGTGCCAGCAGCGAGGCCCTGTGGGGGGATCCCACAGGTACGCAGTATTTT. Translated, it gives CASSEALWGDPTGTQYF.

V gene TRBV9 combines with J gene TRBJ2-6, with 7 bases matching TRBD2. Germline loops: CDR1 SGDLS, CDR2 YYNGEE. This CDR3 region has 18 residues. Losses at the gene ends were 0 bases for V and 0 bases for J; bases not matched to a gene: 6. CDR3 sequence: CASSVEILASSGANVLTF. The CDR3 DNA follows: TGTGCCAGCAGCGTAGAAATACTAGCGAGCTCTGGGGCCAACGTCCTGACTTTC.